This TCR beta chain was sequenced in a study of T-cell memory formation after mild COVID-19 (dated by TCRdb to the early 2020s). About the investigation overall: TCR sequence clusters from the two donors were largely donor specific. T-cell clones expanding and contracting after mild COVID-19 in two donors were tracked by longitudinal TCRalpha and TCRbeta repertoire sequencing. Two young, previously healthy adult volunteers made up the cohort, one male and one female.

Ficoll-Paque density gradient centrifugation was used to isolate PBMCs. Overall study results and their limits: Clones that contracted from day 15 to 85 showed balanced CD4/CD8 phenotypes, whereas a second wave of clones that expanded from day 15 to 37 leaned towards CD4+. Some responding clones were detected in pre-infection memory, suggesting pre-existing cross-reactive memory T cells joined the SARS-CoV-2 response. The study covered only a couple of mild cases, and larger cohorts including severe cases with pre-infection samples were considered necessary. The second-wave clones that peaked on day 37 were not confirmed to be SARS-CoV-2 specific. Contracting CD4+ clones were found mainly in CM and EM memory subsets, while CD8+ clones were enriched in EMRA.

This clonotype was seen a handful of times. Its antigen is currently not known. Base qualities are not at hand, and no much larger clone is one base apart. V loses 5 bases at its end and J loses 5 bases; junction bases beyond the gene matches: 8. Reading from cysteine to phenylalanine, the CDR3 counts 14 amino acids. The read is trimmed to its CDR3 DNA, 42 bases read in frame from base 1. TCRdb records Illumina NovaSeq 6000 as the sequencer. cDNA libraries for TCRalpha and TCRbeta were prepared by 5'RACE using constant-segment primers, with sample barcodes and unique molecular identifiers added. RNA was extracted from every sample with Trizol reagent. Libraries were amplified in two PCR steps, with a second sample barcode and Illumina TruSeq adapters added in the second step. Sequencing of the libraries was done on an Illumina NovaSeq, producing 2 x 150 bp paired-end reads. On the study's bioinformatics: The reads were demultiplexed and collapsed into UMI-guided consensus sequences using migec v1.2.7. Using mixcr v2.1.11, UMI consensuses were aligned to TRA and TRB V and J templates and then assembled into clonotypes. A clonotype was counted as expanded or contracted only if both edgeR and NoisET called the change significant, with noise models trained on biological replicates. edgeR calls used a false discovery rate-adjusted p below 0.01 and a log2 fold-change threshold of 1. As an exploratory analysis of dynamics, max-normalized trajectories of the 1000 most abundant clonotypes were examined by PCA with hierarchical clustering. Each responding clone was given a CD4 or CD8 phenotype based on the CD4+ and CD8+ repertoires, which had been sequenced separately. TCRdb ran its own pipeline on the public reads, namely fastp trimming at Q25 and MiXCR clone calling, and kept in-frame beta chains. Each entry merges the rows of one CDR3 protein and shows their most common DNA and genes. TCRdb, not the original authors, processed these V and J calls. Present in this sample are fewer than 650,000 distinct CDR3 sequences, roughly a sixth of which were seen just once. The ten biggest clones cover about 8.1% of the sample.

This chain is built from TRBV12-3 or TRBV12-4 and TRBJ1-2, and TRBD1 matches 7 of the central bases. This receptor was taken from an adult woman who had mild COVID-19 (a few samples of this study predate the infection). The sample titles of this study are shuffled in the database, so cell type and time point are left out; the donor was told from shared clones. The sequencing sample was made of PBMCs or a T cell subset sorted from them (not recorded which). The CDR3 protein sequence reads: CASSRPGQKYGYTF. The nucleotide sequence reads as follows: TGTGCCAGCAGTAGGCCGGGACAGAAGTATGGCTACACCTTC.